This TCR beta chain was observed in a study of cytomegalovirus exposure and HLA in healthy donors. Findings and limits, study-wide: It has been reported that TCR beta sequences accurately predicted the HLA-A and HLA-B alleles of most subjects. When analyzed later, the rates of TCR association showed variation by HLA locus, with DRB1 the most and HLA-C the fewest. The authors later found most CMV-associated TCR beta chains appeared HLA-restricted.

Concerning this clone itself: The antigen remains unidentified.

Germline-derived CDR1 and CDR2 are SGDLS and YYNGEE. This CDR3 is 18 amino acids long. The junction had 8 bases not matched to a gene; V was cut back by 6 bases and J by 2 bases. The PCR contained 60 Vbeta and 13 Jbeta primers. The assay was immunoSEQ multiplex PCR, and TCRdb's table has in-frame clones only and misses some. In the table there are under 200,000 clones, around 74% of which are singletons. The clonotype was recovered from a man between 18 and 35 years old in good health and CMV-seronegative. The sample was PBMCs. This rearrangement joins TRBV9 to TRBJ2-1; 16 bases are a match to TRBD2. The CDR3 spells CASTPGLAGGAAYNEQFF. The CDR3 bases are TGTGCCAGCACCCCGGGACTAGCGGGGGGGGCTGCCTACAATGAGCAGTTCTTC.